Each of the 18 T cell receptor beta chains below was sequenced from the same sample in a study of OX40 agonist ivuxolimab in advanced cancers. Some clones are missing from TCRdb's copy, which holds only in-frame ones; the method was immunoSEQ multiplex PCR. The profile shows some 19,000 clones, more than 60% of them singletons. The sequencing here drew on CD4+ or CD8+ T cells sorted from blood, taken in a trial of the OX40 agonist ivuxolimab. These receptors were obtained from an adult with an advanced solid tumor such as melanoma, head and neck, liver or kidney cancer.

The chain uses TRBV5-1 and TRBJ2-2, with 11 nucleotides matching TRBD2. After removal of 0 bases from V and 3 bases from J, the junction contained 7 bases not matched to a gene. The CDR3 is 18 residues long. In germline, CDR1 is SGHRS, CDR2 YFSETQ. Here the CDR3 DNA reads TGCGCCAGCAGCTTGGAAACTAGCGGGAGTATCTACACCGGGGAGCTGTTTTTT. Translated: CASSLETSGSIYTGELFF.

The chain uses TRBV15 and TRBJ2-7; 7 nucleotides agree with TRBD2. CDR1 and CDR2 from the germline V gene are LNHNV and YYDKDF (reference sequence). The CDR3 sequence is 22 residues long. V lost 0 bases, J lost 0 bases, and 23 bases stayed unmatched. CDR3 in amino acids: CATSRDGPWGAGEATSSYEQYF. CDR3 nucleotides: TGTGCCACCAGCAGAGATGGGCCCTGGGGCGCGGGAGAAGCTACAAGCTCCTACGAGCAGTACTTC.

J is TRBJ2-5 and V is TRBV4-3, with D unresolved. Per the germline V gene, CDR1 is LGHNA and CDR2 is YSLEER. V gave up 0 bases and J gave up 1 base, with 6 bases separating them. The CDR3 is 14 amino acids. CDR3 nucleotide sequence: TGCGCCAGCAGCCAAGACTACGTCCAAGAGACCCAGTACTTC. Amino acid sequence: CASSQDYVQETQYF.

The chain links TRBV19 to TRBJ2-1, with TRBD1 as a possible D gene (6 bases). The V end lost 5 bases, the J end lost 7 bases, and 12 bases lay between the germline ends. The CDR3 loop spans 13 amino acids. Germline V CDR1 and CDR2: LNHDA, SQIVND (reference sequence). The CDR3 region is CASSLSQGNEQFF. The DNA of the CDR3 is TGTGCCAGTAGTCTCTCCCAGGGGAATGAGCAGTTCTTC.

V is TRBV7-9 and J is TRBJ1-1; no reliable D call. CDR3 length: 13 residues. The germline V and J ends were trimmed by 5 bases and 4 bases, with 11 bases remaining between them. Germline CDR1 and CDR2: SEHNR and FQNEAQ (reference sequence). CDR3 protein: CASSPPRITEAFF. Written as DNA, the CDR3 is TGTGCCAGCAGCCCACCTCGGATCACTGAAGCTTTCTTT.

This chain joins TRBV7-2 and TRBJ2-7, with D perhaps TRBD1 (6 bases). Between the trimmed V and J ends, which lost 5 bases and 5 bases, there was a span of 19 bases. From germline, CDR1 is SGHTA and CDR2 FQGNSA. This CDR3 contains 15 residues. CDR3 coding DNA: TGTGCCAGCAGCCGTAGGGGGACCCAGGCCCACGAGCAGTACTTC. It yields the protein CASSRRGTQAHEQYF.

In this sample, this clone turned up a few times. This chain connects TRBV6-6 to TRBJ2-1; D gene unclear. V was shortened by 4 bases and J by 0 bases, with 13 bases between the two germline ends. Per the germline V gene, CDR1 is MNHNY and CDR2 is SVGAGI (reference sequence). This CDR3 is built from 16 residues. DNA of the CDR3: TGTGCCAGCAGTTCCAGGACGGTCGACTCCTACAATGAGCAGTTCTTC. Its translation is CASSSRTVDSYNEQFF.

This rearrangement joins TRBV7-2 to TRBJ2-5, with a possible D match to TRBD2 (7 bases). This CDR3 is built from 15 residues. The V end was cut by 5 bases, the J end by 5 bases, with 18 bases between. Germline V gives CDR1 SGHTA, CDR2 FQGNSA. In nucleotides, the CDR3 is TGTGCCAGCAGCCCGTCCGGGGGGCAGGGGGAGACCCAGTACTTC. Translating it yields CASSPSGGQGETQYF.

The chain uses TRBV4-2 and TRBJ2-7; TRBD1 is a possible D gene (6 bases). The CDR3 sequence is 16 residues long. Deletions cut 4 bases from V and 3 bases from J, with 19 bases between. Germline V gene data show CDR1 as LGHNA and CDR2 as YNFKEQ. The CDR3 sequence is CASSRRQALGDYEQYF. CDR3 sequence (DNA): TGTGCCAGCAGCCGTCGACAGGCTCTCGGGGACTACGAGCAGTACTTC.

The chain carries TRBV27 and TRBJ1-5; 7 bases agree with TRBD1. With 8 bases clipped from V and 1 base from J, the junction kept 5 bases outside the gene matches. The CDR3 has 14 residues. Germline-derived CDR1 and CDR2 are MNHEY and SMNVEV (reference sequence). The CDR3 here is CASGNRGSNQPQHF. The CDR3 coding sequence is TGTGCCAGCGGAAACAGGGGAAGCAATCAGCCCCAGCATTTT.

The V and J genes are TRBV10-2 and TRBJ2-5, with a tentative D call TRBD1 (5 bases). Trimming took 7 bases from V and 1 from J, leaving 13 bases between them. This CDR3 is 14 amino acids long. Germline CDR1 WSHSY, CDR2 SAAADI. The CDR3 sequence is CASKPYDSQETQYF. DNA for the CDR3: TGCGCCAGCAAACCTTACGACAGCCAAGAGACCCAGTACTTC.

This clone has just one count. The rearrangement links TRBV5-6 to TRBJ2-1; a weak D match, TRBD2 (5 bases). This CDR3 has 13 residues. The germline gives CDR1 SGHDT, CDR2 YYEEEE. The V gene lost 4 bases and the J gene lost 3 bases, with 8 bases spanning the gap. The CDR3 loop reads CASSTDYYNEQFF. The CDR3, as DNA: TGTGCCAGCAGCACCGACTACTACAATGAGCAGTTCTTC.

CDR3 bases: TGTGCCAGCAGTTACGGGTCATATGGCTACACCTTC. Amino acids: CASSYGSYGYTF. The V call is TRBV6-6, the J call TRBJ1-2, with D unresolved. This CDR3 is 12 amino acids long. Trimming pared 2 bases from V and 5 bases from J, leaving 6 bases between. CDR1 and CDR2 (germline): MNHNY, SVGAGI (reference sequence).

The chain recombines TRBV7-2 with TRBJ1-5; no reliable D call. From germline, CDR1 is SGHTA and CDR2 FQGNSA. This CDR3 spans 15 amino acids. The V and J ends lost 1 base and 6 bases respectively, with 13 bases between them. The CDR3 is CASSLDGSTGQPQHF. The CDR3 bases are TGTGCCAGCAGCTTAGACGGGTCCACGGGTCAGCCCCAGCATTTT.

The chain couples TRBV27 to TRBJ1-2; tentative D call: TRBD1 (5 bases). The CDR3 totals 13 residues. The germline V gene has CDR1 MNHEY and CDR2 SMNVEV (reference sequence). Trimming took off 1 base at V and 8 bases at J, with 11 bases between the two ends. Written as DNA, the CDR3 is TGTGCCAGCAGTTTATTAGGGAACAGGGGCTACACCTTC. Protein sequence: CASSLLGNRGYTF.

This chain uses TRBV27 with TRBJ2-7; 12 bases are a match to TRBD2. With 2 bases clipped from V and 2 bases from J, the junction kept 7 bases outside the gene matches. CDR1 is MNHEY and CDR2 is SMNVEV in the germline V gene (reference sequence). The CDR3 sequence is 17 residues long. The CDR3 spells CASSLRGLAGGPYEQYF. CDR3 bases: TGTGCCAGCAGTTTAAGGGGGCTAGCGGGAGGGCCCTACGAGCAGTACTTC.

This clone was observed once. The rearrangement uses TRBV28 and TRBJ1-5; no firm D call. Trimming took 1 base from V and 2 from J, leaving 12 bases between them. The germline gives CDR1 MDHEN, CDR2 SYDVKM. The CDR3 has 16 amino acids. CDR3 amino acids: CASSLLFVTGNQPQHF. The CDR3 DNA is TGTGCCAGCAGTTTATTATTCGTAACAGGCAATCAGCCCCAGCATTTT.

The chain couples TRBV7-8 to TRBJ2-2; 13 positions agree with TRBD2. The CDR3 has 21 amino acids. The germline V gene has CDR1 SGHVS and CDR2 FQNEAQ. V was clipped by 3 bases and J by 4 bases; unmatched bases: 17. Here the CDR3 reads CASSFPPGLAGVLESTGELFF. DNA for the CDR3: TGTGCCAGCAGCTTTCCCCCCGGACTAGCGGGAGTCTTAGAGAGCACCGGGGAGCTGTTTTTT.